This T cell receptor beta chain was recorded in a study of shared clonotypes between healthy human individuals (dated by TCRdb to about 2020). Turning to the overall study: The cohort included three men and two women between 18 and 49 years of age. For each donor, three plates each were used for CD4 naive and CD4 memory, two plates were used for CD8 naive, and one plate was used for CD8 memory. Different laboratories and diverse techniques were used to prepare libraries and sequence TCR repertoires, to increase sequencing depth and limit assay-specific biases. Leukapheresis yielded between about 0.9 and 9.5 billion PBMCs per donor. To estimate repertoire size and how much clonotype sharing occurs between individuals, the study deeply sequenced the blood TCR repertoires of roughly 5 healthy adults.

Using the deep immunoSEQ assay, multiplex PCR amplified TCR CDR3 regions from genomic DNA. Extracted genomic DNA from each cell subset was spread evenly across all wells of several immunoSEQ 96-well plates, with each plate serving as a replicate. For sorted subsets, about 200 ng genomic DNA, equal to tens of thousands of T cell genomes, was loaded into each replicate PCR. Purified libraries were measured with a Qubit 3.0 fluorometer, size-checked on a Bioanalyzer 2100, and measured again with the KAPA Library Quantification kit. Every immunoSEQ 96-well plate was sequenced on a separate single-read 150-cycle Illumina NextSeq 550 flow cell. The source study handled its data this way. Because only junctional sequences without quality scores were contained in the immunoSEQ output, filtering matching that applied to full-length reads could not be performed. To assign V/J genes and CDR3, sequences were annotated using PyIR, a Python wrapper for IgBLAST v1.9, with IMGT germline references. Reads were removed for weak V/J assignments (E-value above 1e-6), missing CDR3, stop codons, out-of-frame junctions, or ambiguous translated residues. V3J clonotypes were defined by identical inferred V gene, J gene, and CDR3 amino acid sequence. Percentage overlap between repertoires was computed as shared unique clonotypes divided by the size of the smaller repertoire. Three approaches were used to assess repertoire richness: RTK rarefaction, the Chao1 estimator, and Recon v2.1 estimates of unobserved clonotypes. OLGA was used to compute generation probabilities for all TCRbeta clonotypes that the gDNA method yielded from a few donors. TCRdb provides this immuneACCESS table in a form limited to in-frame rearrangements. Some clones are lacking; in checked studies, under half of them reflect an unresolved V gene, and why the rest are absent is not known. D and trimming come from the DNA, and the V and J calls and clone size come from that table. The sample table lists about 1 million clones, more than 75% of them with a count of one. The ten top clones hold about 0.52% of the sample.

The investigation overall reported the following: Pairwise subsampling indicated that sequencing depth was expected to affect the degree of clonotype sharing among donors. Compared with non-shared clonotypes, the clonotypes found in all four sorted-subset donors had higher generation probabilities. Because the study included a small number of donors, the genetic and exposure-history diversity represented was limited. Sampling was restricted to blood, and TCR repertoires in tissues likely differ from the TCR repertoires found in blood. Naive subsets generally had larger estimated clonotype richness than memory subsets did. About 5% of naive CD4, 3.5% of naive CD8, roughly 2.5% of memory CD4, and approximately 0.4% of memory CD8 clonotypes were shared across several donors. Rarefaction of sorted-subset datasets indicated incomplete sequencing despite the large sequencing depth.

The donors were healthy, HIV-negative adults with no recently reported acute infections or vaccinations. Every donor was a Caucasian adult residing in Nashville, Tennessee, USA. CD4+ T cells were enriched by magnetic negative selection; naive cells were then positively selected on CD45RA, and the negative fraction formed the memory subset. Blood was collected by leukapheresis, and PBMCs were isolated by Ficoll-Histopaque density gradient centrifugation and then cryopreserved in liquid nitrogen vapor phase. Purity and quantity of every magnetically sorted T cell population were checked by analytical flow cytometry. From each sorted fraction, genomic DNA was isolated and quantified by UV absorbance on a Nanodrop 2000c. Comment on this clone: This clone's antigen is unknown. Base qualities were left out, and no much larger clone turns up one base away.

Sequenced: memory CD4+ T cells from PBMCs. Explained via the paper, the cell subset or site label denotes: CD45RA-negative fraction. The receptor was derived from a man younger than 35 in good health. Some clones in this sample may be carry-over from other donors' samples.

At the DNA level, the sequence is TGTGCCAGCAGCTTCGGGCAGCGCTATGGCTACACCTTC. The translation is CASSFGQRYGYTF. The chain employs TRBV7-9 and TRBJ1-2; the D gene lacks a confident call. The germline V gene (reference sequence) specifies SEHNR as CDR1 and FQNEAQ as CDR2. The V and J ends are trimmed by 3 bases and 4 bases, leaving 9 bases between them. Taken from cysteine to phenylalanine, the CDR3 has 13 residues. This entry keeps only the CDR3 DNA: 39 bases, framed from base 1.